The subject of this entry is one T cell receptor (beta chain). The target antigen is unknown. The germline gene is not matched at one end of the junction; a read error may be the cause. CDR3 length equals 15 residues. Germline V lookup: CDR1 SNHLY, CDR2 FYNNEI. The record originates from a study of cytomegalovirus exposure and HLA in healthy donors. Study-wide results and caveats: According to a later analysis, TCR clusters from the first cohort tended to co-occur in the 90 to 150 validation repertoires. 150 to 200 TCR beta chains were listed as cytomegalovirus-associated. For cytomegalovirus status, the classifier reportedly gave diagnoses with high specificity and sensitivity.

The table came from immunoSEQ multiplex PCR; TCRdb's copy has only in-frame clones and leaves some out. The top ten hold approximately 0.9% of the sample, which has hundreds of thousands of clones, 88% seen once. The specimen was PBMCs. The receptor comes from a woman aged 18 to 35 in good health and CMV-seronegative. The rearrangement joins TRBV2 to TRBJ1-4; possibly TRBD1 for D (6 bases). CDR3 in amino acids: CASREATGRAEKLFF. Written as DNA, the CDR3 is TGTGCCAGCAGGGAAGCGACAGGCCGGGCTGAAAAACTGTTTTTT.